Each of the 26 T cell receptor beta chains below was sequenced from the same sample in a study of T cells in Graves' hyperthyroidism and ophthalmopathy. RNA transcripts provided the source from which TCR beta CDR3 regions were amplified. In the first-round RT-PCR of the TCR CDR3, the HTBI primer set was used. TCRdb re-called the multiplex PCR reads through MiXCR, storing one row per CDR3 protein. The sample lists a few hundred thousand distinct CDR3 sequences, 15% to 19% seen once, with less than 9.5% in the top ten. What was sequenced was blood. Source of these receptors: a woman aged 25 to 45 with Graves' hyperthyroidism.

The chain uses TRBV4-1 and TRBJ1-2, with 7 bases fitting TRBD1. The CDR3 is 18 residues long. Looked up from germline, CDR1 is MGHRA and CDR2 is YSYEKL. Germline trimming cut 1 base from V and 1 base from J; bases unmatched to any gene: 12. DNA for the CDR3: TGCGCCAGCAGCCAAGGGACAGTCTGGGACAGACTTAACTATGGCTACACCTTC. Translating it yields CASSQGTVWDRLNYGYTF.

V and J are TRBV10-3 and TRBJ2-1; D perhaps matches TRBD1 (6 bases). Germline lookup yields CDR1 ENHRY and CDR2 SYGVKD. CDR3 length: 12 amino acids. The germline V and J ends were trimmed by 8 bases and 8 bases, with 13 bases remaining between them. CDR3 in amino acids: CAIDGGGDEQFF. For the CDR3, the DNA is TGTGCCATCGATGGTGGGGGCGATGAGCAGTTCTTC.

This clonotype showed up just once. The chain joins TRBV9 to TRBJ2-1, with 9 bases matching TRBD2. Germline values: CDR1 SGDLS, CDR2 YYNGEE. The CDR3 covers 16 residues. V shed 3 bases, J shed 3 bases, and the junction held 7 bases outside the gene matches. The CDR3 region is CASSARAGGNYNEQFF. In DNA form, the CDR3 reads TGTGCCAGCAGCGCTAGAGCGGGAGGTAACTACAATGAGCAGTTCTTC.

This clonotype occurred a few times. The genes are TRBV20-1 and TRBJ1-5; 12 bases are a match to TRBD1. With 0 bases clipped from V and 8 bases from J, the junction kept 5 bases outside the gene matches. The germline V gene has CDR1 DFQATT and CDR2 SNEGSKA (reference sequence). The CDR3 is made up of 15 amino acids. The CDR3 DNA follows: TGCAGTGCTAGAGAGGGACAGGGGGCGCGTGAGCCCCAGCATTTT. Translation gives CSAREGQGAREPQHF.

This clonotype was detected only once. The CDR3: CASSYREGGIYNEQFF. The CDR3 DNA reads as TGTGCCAGCAGTTATAGAGAAGGGGGGATCTACAATGAGCAGTTCTTC. The V and J genes are TRBV6-2 or TRBV6-3 and TRBJ2-1; D might be TRBD1 or TRBD2, each matching 6 bases. Germline V gives CDR1 MNHEY, CDR2 SVGEGT. V lost 3 bases, J lost 3 bases, and 15 bases lay in between. The CDR3 contains 16 residues.

The chain uses TRBV7-2 and TRBJ2-2; D might be TRBD2 (5 bases). CDR1 and CDR2 from the germline V gene are SGHTA and FQGNSA. The CDR3 spans 14 residues. Trimming took off 8 bases at V and 5 bases at J, with 15 bases between the two ends. The CDR3 loop is CASRPSSGTGELFF. In DNA form, the CDR3 reads TGTGCCAGCCGCCCGAGCTCGGGGACCGGGGAGCTGTTTTTT.

In the case of this clonotype: A read error is possible here, since a much larger clone lies one base away. The chain links TRBV11-2 to TRBJ2-7, with unresolved D. The germline V gene encodes CDR1 SGHAT and CDR2 FQNNGV. The CDR3 totals 13 residues. As DNA, the CDR3 is TGTGTCAGCAGCTTAGATCTTTTAGGCGAGCAGTACTTC. Translated, it gives CVSSLDLLGEQYF. Looking up the rest from reference TRBV11-2 and TRBJ2-7 gives the full variable domain: EAGVAQSPRYKIIEKRQSVAFWCNPISGHATLYWYQQILGQGPKLLIQFQNNGVVDDSQLPKDRFSAERLKGVDSTLKIQPAKLEDSAVYLCVSSLDLLGEQYFGPGTRLTVT.

This clonotype was seen at least ten times. The genes are TRBV30 and TRBJ2-7; possibly TRBD1 for D (6 bases). Germline values: CDR1 GTSNPN, CDR2 SVGIG (reference sequence). Trimming removed 7 bases from V and 2 bases from J, with 12 bases in between. The CDR3 covers 12 residues. For the CDR3, the DNA is TGTGCCTCTCACAGGGAAACCTACGAGCAGTACTTC. This encodes CASHRETYEQYF.

This clonotype turned up a few times. The rearrangement joins TRBV27 to TRBJ2-6; no reliable D call. Germline V gene data show CDR1 as MNHEY and CDR2 as SMNVEV (reference sequence). V lost 2 bases, J lost 1 base, and 6 bases lay in between. CDR3 length: 15 amino acids. The CDR3 region is CASSLLESGANVLTF. The CDR3 DNA sequence: TGTGCCAGCAGTTTACTGGAGTCTGGGGCCAACGTCCTGACTTTC. Complete variable domain (other parts from reference TRBV27 and TRBJ2-6): EAQVTQNPRYLITVTGKKLTVTCSQNMNHEYMSWYRQDPGLGLRQIYYSMNVEVTDKGDVPEGYKVSRKEKRNFPLILESPSPNQTSLYFCASSLLESGANVLTFGAGSRLTVL.

The chain links TRBV7-3 to TRBJ2-1; 7 bases match TRBD1. CDR1 and CDR2 (germline): SGHTA, FQGTGA. The CDR3 is 13 amino acids. Trimming took 5 bases from V and 10 from J; bases not matched to a gene: 8. CDR3 sequence: CASSVRQGGEQFF. CDR3 nucleotides: TGTGCCAGCAGCGTTAGACAGGGCGGCGAGCAGTTCTTC. Supplemented by reference TRBV7-3 and TRBJ2-1, the full variable domain reads GAGVSQTPSNKVTEKGKYVELRCDPISGHTALYWYRQSLGQGPEFLIYFQGTGAADDSGLPNDRFFAVRPEGSVSTLKIQRTERGDSAVYLCASSVRQGGEQFFGPGTRLTVL.

This clonotype was observed many times. This chain joins TRBV7-9 and TRBJ2-3, with 8 bases aligning to TRBD1. The J segment lost 2 bases and the V segment lost 10 bases, leaving 11 bases of the junction unmatched. This CDR3 spans 15 amino acids. Germline-derived CDR1 and CDR2 are SEHNR and FQNEAQ (reference sequence). CDR3 residues: CATVKAGGATDTQYF. CDR3 DNA sequence: TGTGCCACCGTAAAAGCAGGGGGCGCCACAGATACGCAGTATTTT.

At least ten counts were recorded for this clonotype. J is TRBJ1-1 and V is TRBV27; TRBD1 matches at 8 bases. After removal of 5 bases from V and 5 bases from J, the junction contained 4 bases not matched to a gene. The CDR3 has 13 residues. Germline V lookup: CDR1 MNHEY, CDR2 SMNVEV (reference sequence). The CDR3 protein is CASSVHRGTEAFF. The CDR3 DNA sequence: TGTGCCAGCAGTGTCCACAGGGGGACTGAAGCTTTCTTT.

The sample holds many counts of this clonotype. The chain couples TRBV7-9 to TRBJ1-2; no clear D gene. Germline CDR1 SEHNR, CDR2 FQNEAQ (reference sequence). V shed 3 bases and J shed 5 bases, with 13 bases lying between them. The CDR3 extends over 14 amino acids. Written as DNA, the CDR3 is TGTGCCAGCAGCTTCGCAGGCAACCTATATGGCTACACCTTC. Translating gives CASSFAGNLYGYTF.

V usage is TRBV7-2 and J usage is TRBJ1-6; unclear D gene. The CDR3 has 15 residues. The V gene lost 1 base and the J gene lost 7 bases, with 11 bases spanning the gap. Germline V gives CDR1 SGHTA, CDR2 FQGNSA. Here the CDR3 reads CASSLVRESNSPLHF. CDR3 DNA: TGTGCCAGCAGCTTAGTCCGGGAGTCAAATTCACCCCTCCACTTT.

This chain links TRBV14 with TRBJ2-1; TRBD1 or TRBD2 may be the D gene (5 bases each). V dropped 5 bases and J dropped 3 bases, with 17 bases sitting between them. The CDR3 extends over 16 amino acids. CDR1 and CDR2 from the germline V gene are SGHDN and FVKESK. Here the CDR3 DNA reads TGTGCCAGCAGCGCTCAGTTAGCGAGGGGCTACAATGAGCAGTTCTTC. This codes for CASSAQLARGYNEQFF.

This clonotype was seen repeatedly, ten times or more. The chain combines TRBV2 with TRBJ1-5; the D is unclear. The CDR3 has 16 amino acids. Germline V CDR1 and CDR2: SNHLY, FYNNEI. The V and J ends lost 3 bases and 5 bases respectively, with 17 bases between them. CDR3 DNA: TGTGCCAGCAGTGACGGGCGGCATCCCGGCGATCAGCCCCAGCATTTT. Encoded protein: CASSDGRHPGDQPQHF. Complete variable domain (other parts from reference TRBV2 and TRBJ1-5): EPEVTQTPSHQVTQMGQEVILRCVPISNHLYFYWYRQILGQKVEFLVSFYNNEISEKSEIFDDQFSVERPDGSNFTLKIRSTKLEDSAMYFCASSDGRHPGDQPQHFGDGTRLSIL.

Written as DNA, the CDR3 is TGTGCCAGCAGTTTTAGGCCAGAACACCAGATAAACTATGGCTACACCTTC. Translation: CASSFRPEHQINYGYTF. J is TRBJ1-2 and V is TRBV12-3 or TRBV12-4; D unresolved. Deletions cut 3 bases from V and 2 bases from J, with 19 bases between. The CDR3 length is 17 residues.

This clonotype has a count of ten or more. The rearrangement uses TRBV28 and TRBJ1-5, with D possibly matching TRBD1 (5 bases). Germline lookup yields CDR1 MDHEN and CDR2 SYDVKM. V lost 7 bases and J 6 bases, leaving 25 bases between the germline ends. This CDR3 region has 17 residues. The CDR3 bases are TGTGCCAGCACCATGAGGGACCTAGTCGGTGGATTTCAGCCCCAGCATTTT. Encoded protein: CASTMRDLVGGFQPQHF.

This clonotype came up once. This chain links TRBV7-9 with TRBJ1-5; 10 nucleotides align to TRBD1. This CDR3 region has 17 residues. Germline values: CDR1 SEHNR, CDR2 FQNEAQ (reference sequence). The V gene end was trimmed by 5 bases and the J gene end by 0 bases; junction bases not matched to a gene: 7. The CDR3 here is CASSPGTGDYSNQPQHF. The CDR3 DNA follows: TGTGCCAGCAGCCCCGGGACAGGGGATTATAGCAATCAGCCCCAGCATTTT.

The genes are TRBV9 and TRBJ2-5, with 7 bases identical to TRBD1. The CDR3 extends over 15 amino acids. With 4 bases clipped from V and 5 bases from J, the junction kept 11 bases outside the gene matches. The germline gives CDR1 SGDLS, CDR2 YYNGEE. The CDR3 protein is CASSRTGTAGETQYF. CDR3 in DNA: TGTGCCAGCAGCCGGACCGGGACAGCCGGGGAGACCCAGTACTTC.

This chain connects TRBV7-3 to TRBJ1-1; D gene ambiguous. The CDR3 sequence is 13 residues long. V was clipped by 0 bases and J by 5 bases, with 7 bases between them. Germline V gene sequence: CDR1 SGHTA, CDR2 FQGTGA. CDR3 nucleotide sequence: TGTGCCAGCAGCTTAACTACTAGGACTGAAGCTTTCTTT. It is translated as CASSLTTRTEAFF.

The chain recombines TRBV10-3 with TRBJ2-7, with no clear D. V was trimmed by 0 bases and J by 4 bases, leaving 13 bases between them. The CDR3 spans 15 residues. Germline loops: CDR1 ENHRY, CDR2 SYGVKD. The CDR3 sequence: CAISESEAGPYEQYF. The CDR3 DNA is TGTGCCATCAGTGAGTCGGAAGCCGGGCCTTACGAGCAGTACTTC.

This clonotype was detected many times. This chain links TRBV5-1 with TRBJ1-1; possible D gene TRBD1, 5 bases. The CDR3 length is 15 residues. The germline CDR1 and CDR2 sequences are SGHRS and YFSETQ. Between the trimmed V and J ends, which lost 6 bases and 4 bases, there was a span of 19 bases. Written as DNA, the CDR3 is TGCGCCAGCAACGGCCAGGGATGGGAAGTCACTGAAGCTTTCTTT. Translating gives CASNGQGWEVTEAFF.

This clonotype was recorded at least ten times. The rearrangement uses TRBV30 and TRBJ2-3, with D unresolved. CDR1 is GTSNPN and CDR2 is SVGIG in the germline V gene (reference sequence). The CDR3 loop spans 12 amino acids. Trimming took 2 bases from V and 1 from J, leaving 4 bases between them. CDR3 protein: CAWSKGTDTQYF. The CDR3 DNA reads TGTGCCTGGAGTAAGGGCACAGATACGCAGTATTTT. Supplemented by reference TRBV30 and TRBJ2-3, the full variable domain reads SQTIHQWPATLVQPVGSPLSLECTVEGTSNPNLYWYRQAAGRGLQLLFYSVGIGQISSEVPQNLSASRPQDRQFILSSKKLLLSDSGFYLCAWSKGTDTQYFGPGTRLTVL.

This chain joins TRBV30 and TRBJ1-6; D unclear. The germline V and J ends were trimmed by 1 base and 10 bases, with 17 bases remaining between them. The CDR3 is 15 amino acids. Germline V gene lookup returns CDR1 GTSNPN and CDR2 SVGIG (reference sequence). CDR3 residues: CAWSGRLRLTSPLHF. CDR3 nucleotides: TGTGCCTGGAGTGGACGGTTGAGATTGACCTCACCCCTCCACTTT. Full variable domain (missing parts from reference TRBV30 and TRBJ1-6): SQTIHQWPATLVQPVGSPLSLECTVEGTSNPNLYWYRQAAGRGLQLLFYSVGIGQISSEVPQNLSASRPQDRQFILSSKKLLLSDSGFYLCAWSGRLRLTSPLHFGNGTRLTVT.

This clonotype was counted ten times or more. This chain joins TRBV5-5 and TRBJ2-4; D unresolved. Germline CDR1 reads SGHKS; CDR2 reads YYEKEE (reference sequence). V was clipped by 0 bases and J by 8 bases, with 12 bases between them. This CDR3 spans 14 amino acids. This CDR3 is CASSLVGQVDIQYF. CDR3 bases: TGTGCCAGCAGCTTGGTAGGGCAGGTGGACATTCAGTACTTC.